This TCR beta chain was identified in a study of blood T cell repertoires in COVID-19. Study details: Acute and convalescent COVID-19 specimens originated in the United States, Italy and Spain.

Original data processing: From reference gene primer amplification, estimates of nucleated cell counts were derived. Profiling relied on immunoSEQ multiplex PCR, and the TCRdb table lists in-frame clones only, not all of them. D and trimming were read from the DNA, whereas the V and J calls and clone size are those reported in that table. The sample has under 300,000 clones, just under 85% seen once. This clonotype was obtained from a woman aged 60-70 years with active or convalescent COVID-19. Sequencing input: peripheral blood.

The CDR3 DNA sequence: TGTGCCAGCAGTGAATTTAGGGGACACCGGAGCTCCTATAATTCACCCCTCCACTTT. This sequence encodes CASSEFRGHRSSYNSPLHF. The chain is built from TRBV6-1 and TRBJ1-6, with a possible D match to TRBD1 (6 bases). The ends were cut back, 2 bases at V and 0 bases at J, with 17 bases in the middle. This CDR3 is 19 amino acids long. Germline V gene lookup returns CDR1 MNHNS and CDR2 SASEGT.